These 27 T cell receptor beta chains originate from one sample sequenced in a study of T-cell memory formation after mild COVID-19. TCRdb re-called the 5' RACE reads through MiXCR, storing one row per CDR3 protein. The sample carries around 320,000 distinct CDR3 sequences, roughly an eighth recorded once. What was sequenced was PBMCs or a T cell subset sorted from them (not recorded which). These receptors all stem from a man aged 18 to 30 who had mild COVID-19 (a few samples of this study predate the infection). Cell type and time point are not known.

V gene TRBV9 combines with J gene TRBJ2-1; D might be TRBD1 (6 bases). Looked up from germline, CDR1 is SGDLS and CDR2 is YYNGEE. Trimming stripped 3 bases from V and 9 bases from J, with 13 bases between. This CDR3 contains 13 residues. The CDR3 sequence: CASSARQVAEQFF. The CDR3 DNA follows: TGTGCCAGCAGCGCACGACAGGTGGCTGAGCAGTTCTTC.

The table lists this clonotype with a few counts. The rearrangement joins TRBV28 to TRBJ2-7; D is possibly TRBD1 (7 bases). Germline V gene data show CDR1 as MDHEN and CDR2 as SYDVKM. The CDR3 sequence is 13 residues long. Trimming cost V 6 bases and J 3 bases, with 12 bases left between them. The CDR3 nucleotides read TGTGCCAGCAGGGCGGGACAGAGCTACGAGCAGTACGTC. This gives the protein CASRAGQSYEQYV.

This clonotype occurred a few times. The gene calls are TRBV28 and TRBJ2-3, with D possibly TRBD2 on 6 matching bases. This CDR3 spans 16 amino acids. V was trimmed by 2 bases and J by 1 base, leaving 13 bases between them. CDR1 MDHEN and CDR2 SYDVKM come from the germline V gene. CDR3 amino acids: CASSLDGGLRTDTQYF. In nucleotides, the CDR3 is TGTGCCAGCAGTTTAGACGGCGGACTACGCACAGATACGCAGTATTTT.

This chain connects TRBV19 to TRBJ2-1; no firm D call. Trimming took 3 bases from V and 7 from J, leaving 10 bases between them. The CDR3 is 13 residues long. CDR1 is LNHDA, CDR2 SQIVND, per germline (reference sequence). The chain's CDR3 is CASSIVEYNEQFF. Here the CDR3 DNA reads TGTGCCAGTAGTATTGTGGAGTATAATGAGCAGTTCTTC. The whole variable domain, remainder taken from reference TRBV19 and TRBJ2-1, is DGGITQSPKYLFRKEGQNVTLSCEQNLNHDAMYWYRQDPGQGLRLIYYSQIVNDFQKGDIAEGYSVSREKKESFPLTVTSAQKNPTAFYLCASSIVEYNEQFFGPGTRLTVL.

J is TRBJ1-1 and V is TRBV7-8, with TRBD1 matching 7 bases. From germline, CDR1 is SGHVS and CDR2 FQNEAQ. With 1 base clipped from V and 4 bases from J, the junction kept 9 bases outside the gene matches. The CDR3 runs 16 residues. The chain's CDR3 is CASSLGDRAGSTEAFF. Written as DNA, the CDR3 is TGTGCCAGCAGCTTAGGAGACAGGGCAGGTAGCACTGAAGCTTTCTTT. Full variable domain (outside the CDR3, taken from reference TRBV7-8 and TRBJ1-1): GAGVSQSPRYKVAKRGQDVALRCDPISGHVSLFWYQQALGQGPEFLTYFQNEAQLDKSGLPSDRFFAERPEGSVSTLKIQRTQQEDSAVYLCASSLGDRAGSTEAFFGQGTRLTVV.

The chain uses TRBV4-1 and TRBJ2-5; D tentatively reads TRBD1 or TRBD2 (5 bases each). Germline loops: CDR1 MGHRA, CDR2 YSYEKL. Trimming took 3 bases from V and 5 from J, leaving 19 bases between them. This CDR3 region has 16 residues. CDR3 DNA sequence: TGCGCCAGCAGCCAGGGTTCGGGACCCTGGGAGGAGACCCAGTACTTC. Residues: CASSQGSGPWEETQYF.

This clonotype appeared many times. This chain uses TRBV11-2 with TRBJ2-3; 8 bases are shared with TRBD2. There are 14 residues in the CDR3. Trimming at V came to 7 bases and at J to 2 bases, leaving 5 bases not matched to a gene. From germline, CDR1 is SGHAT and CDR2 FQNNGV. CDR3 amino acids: CASKPGGATDTQYF. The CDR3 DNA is TGTGCCAGCAAACCCGGGGGGGCCACAGATACGCAGTATTTT.

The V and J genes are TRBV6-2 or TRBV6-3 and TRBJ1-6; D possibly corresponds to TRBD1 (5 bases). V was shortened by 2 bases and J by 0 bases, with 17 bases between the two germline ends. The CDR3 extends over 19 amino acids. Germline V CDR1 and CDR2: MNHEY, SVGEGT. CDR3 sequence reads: CASSYQPDTQSSYNSPLHF. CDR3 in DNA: TGTGCCAGCAGTTACCAGCCGGACACCCAGAGCTCCTATAATTCACCCCTCCACTTT.

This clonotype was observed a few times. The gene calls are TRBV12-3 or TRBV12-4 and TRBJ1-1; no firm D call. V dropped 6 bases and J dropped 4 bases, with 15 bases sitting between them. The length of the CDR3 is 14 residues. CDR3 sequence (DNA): TGTGCCAGCAGCGCATTACCCCAGGTCACTGAAGCTTTCTTT. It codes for CASSALPQVTEAFF.

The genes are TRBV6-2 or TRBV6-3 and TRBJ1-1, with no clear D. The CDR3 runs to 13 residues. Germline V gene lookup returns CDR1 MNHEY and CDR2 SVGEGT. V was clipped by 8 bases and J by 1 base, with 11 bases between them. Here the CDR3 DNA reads TGTGCCAGCCACCACACACAGAACACTGAAGCTTTCTTT. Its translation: CASHHTQNTEAFF.

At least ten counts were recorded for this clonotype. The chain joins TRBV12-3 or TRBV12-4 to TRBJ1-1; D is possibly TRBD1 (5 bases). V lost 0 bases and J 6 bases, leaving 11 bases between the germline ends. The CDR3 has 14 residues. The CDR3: CASSLARRGPEAFF. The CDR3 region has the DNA TGTGCCAGCAGTTTAGCGCGGAGGGGCCCTGAAGCTTTCTTT.

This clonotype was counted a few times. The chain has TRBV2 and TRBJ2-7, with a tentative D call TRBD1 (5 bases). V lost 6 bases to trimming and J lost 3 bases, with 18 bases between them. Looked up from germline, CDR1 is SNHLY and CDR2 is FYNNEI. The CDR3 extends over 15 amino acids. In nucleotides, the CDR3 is TGTGCCAGCAGCGGATACGACAGCTCAAGCTACGAGCAGTACTTC. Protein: CASSGYDSSSYEQYF.

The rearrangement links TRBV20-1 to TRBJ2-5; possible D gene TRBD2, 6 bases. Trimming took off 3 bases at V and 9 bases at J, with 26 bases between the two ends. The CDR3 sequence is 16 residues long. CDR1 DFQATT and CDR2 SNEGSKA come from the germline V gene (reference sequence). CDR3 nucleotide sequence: TGCAGTGCTAGGGCGCAGTGGGACTCTACCCTGCGGGCCCAGTACTTC. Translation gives CSARAQWDSTLRAQYF.

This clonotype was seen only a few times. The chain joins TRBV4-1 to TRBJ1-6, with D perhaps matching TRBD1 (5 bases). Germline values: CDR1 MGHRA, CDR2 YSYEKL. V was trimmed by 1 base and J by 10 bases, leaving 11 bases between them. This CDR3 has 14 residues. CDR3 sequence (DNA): TGCGCCAGCAGCCAAGCCGACAGAGCATCACCCCTCCACTTT. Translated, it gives CASSQADRASPLHF.

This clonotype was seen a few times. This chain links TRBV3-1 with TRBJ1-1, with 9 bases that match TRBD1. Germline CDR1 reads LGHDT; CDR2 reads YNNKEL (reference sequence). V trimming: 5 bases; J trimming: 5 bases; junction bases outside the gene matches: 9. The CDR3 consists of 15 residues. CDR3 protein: CASSVTGTGSTEAFF. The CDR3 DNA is TGTGCCAGCAGCGTGACCGGGACAGGGAGTACTGAAGCTTTCTTT.

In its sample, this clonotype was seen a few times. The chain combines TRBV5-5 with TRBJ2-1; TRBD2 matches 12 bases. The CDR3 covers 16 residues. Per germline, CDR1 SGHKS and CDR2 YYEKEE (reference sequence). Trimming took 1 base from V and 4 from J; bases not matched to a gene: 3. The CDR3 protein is CASSLRLAGGYNEQFF. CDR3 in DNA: TGTGCCAGCAGCTTGCGCCTAGCGGGGGGGTACAATGAGCAGTTCTTC.

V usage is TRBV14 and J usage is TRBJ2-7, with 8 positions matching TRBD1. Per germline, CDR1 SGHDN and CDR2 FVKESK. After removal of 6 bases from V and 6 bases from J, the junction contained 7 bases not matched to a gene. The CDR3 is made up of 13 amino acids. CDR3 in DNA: TGTGCCAGCAGACTCGGGACAGGTTTCGAGCAGTACGTC. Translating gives CASRLGTGFEQYV.

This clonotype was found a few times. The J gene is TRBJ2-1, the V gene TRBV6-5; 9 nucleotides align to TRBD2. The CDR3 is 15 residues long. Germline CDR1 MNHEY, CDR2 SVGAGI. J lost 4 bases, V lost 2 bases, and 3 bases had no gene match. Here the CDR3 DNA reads TGTGCCAGCAGTTACCGACTAGCGGCTTACAATGAGCAGTTCTTC. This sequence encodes CASSYRLAAYNEQFF.

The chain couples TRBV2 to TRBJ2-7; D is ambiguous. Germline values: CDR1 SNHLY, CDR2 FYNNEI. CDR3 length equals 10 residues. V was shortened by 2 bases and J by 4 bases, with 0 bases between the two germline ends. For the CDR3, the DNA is TGTGCCAGCAGTGAATACGAGCAGTACGTC. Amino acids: CASSEYEQYV.

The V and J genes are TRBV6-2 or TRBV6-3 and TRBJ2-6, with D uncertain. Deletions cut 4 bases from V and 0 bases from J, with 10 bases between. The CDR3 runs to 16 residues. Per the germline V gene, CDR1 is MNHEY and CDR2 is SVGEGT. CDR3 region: CASSSRHISGANVLTF. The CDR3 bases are TGTGCCAGCAGTTCCAGACATATCTCTGGGGCCAACGTCCTGACTTTC.

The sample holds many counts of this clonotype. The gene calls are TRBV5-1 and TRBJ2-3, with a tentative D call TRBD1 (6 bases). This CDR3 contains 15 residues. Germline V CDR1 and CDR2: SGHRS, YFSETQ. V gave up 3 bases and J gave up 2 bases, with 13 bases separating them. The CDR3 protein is CASSSRTDSTDTQYF. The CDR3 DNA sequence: TGCGCCAGCAGCTCCCGGACAGACTCCACAGATACGCAGTATTTT.

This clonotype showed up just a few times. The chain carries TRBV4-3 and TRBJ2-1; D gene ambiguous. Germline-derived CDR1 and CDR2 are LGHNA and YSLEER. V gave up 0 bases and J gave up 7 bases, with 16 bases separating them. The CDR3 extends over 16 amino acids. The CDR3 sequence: CASSQDMDIRVNEQFF. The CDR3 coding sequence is TGCGCCAGCAGCCAAGACATGGATATTCGGGTGAATGAGCAGTTCTTC.

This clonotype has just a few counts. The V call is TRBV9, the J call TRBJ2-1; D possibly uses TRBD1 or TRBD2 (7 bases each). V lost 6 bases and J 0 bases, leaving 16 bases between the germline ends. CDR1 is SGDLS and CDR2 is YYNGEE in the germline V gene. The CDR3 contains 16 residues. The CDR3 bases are TGTGCCAGCAACAGACGCAGGGGGGGCTCCTACAATGAGCAGTTCTTC. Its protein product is CASNRRRGGSYNEQFF.

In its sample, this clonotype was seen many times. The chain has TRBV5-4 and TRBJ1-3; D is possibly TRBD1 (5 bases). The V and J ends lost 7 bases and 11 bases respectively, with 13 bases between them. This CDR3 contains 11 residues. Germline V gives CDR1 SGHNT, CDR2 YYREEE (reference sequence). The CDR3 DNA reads TGTGCCAGCGGACAAACTCGAGCCATATATTTT. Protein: CASGQTRAIYF.

This CDR3 reads CASSSYRGGSGELFF. Written as DNA, the CDR3 is TGTGCCAGCAGTTCCTACAGGGGAGGGAGCGGGGAGCTGTTTTTT. The V call is TRBV12-3 or TRBV12-4, the J call TRBJ2-2; the D gene could be TRBD1 or TRBD2 (7 bases each). CDR3 size: 15 residues. V was trimmed by 4 bases and J by 7 bases, leaving 16 bases between them.

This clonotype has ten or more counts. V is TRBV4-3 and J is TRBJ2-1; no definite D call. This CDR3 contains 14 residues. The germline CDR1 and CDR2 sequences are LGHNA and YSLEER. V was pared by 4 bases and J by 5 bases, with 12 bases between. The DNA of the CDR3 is TGCGCCAGCAGCCGAGCCCCCTCGAACAATGAGCAGTTCTTC. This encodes CASSRAPSNNEQFF.

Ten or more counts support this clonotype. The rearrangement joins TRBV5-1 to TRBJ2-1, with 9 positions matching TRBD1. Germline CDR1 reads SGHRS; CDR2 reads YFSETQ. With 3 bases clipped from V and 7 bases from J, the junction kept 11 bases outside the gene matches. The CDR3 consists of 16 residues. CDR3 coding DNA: TGCGCCAGCAGCTCACACCGGGACAGGGCTTTAAATGAGCAGTTCTTC. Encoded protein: CASSSHRDRALNEQFF.